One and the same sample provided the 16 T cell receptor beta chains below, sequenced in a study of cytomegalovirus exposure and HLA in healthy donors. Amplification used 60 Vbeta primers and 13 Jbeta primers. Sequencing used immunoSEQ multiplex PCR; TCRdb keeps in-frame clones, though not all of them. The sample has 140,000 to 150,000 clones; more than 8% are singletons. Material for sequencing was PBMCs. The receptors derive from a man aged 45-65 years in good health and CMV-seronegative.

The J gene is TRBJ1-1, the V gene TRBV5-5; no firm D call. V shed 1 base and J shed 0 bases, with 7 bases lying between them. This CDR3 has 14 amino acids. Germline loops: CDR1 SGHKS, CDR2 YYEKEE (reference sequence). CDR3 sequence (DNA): TGTGCCAGCAGCTTGTTACAGATGAACACTGAAGCTTTCTTT. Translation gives CASSLLQMNTEAFF.

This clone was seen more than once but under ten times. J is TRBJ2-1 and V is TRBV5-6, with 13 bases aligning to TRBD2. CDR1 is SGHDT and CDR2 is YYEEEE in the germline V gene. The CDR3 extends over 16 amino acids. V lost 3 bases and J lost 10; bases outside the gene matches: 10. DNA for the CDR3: TGTGCCAGCAGCTCCCTTACTAGCGGGAGGGTTCGGGAGCAGTTCTTC. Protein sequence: CASSSLTSGRVREQFF.

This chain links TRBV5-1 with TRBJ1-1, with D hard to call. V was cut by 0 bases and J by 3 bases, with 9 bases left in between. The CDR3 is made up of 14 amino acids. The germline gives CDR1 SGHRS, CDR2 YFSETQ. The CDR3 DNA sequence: TGCGCCAGCAGCTTGGGGTTGCAGGACACTGAAGCTTTCTTT. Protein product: CASSLGLQDTEAFF.

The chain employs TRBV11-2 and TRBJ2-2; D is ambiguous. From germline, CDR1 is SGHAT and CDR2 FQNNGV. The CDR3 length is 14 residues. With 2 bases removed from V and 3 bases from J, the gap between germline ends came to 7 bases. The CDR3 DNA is TGTGCCAGCAGCTTAAACACCTACACCGGGGAGCTGTTTTTT. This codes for CASSLNTYTGELFF.

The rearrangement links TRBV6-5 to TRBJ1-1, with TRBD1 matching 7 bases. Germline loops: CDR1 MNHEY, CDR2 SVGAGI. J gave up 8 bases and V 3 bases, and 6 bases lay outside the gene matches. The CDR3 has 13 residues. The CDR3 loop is CASSYAGTVEAFF. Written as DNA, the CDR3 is TGTGCCAGCAGTTATGCTGGGACAGTCGAAGCTTTCTTT.

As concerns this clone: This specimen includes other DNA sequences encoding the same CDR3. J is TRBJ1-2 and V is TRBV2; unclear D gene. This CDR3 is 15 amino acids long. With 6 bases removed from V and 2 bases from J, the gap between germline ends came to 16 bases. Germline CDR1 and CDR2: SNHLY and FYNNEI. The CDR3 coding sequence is TGTGCCAGCAGCCTTGACAAGCCACAAAACTATGGCTACACCTTC. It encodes CASSLDKPQNYGYTF.

The CDR3 reads CASSLVRETDEKLFF. CDR3 coding DNA: TGTGCCAGCAGCTTAGTTAGAGAGACAGATGAAAAACTGTTTTTT. This chain joins TRBV7-2 and TRBJ1-4; TRBD1 might be the D (5 bases). Germline V CDR1 and CDR2: SGHTA, FQGNSA. The V end was cut by 1 base, the J end by 6 bases, with 12 bases between. The length of the CDR3 is 15 residues.

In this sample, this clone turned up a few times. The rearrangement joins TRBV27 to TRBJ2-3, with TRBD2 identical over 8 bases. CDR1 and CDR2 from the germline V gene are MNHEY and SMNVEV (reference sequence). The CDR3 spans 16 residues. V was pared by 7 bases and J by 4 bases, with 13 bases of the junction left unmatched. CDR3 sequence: CASTRRGGTLSDTQYF. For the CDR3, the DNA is TGTGCCAGCACCCGCCGGGGGGGTACACTCTCAGATACGCAGTATTTT.

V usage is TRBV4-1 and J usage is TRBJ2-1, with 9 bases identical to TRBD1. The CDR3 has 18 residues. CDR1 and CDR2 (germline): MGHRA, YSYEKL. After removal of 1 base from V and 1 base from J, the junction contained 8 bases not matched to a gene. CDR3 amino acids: CASSQAGAGQGSYNEQFF. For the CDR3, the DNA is TGCGCCAGCAGCCAAGCAGGGGCCGGACAGGGGTCCTACAATGAGCAGTTCTTC.

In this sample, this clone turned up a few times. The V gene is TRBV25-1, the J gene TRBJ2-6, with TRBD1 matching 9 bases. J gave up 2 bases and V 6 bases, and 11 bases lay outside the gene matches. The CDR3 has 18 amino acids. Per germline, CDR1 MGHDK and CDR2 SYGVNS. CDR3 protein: CASSAGTGRNAGANVLTF. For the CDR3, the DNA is TGTGCCAGCAGCGCCGGGACAGGGAGAAATGCTGGGGCCAACGTCCTGACTTTC.

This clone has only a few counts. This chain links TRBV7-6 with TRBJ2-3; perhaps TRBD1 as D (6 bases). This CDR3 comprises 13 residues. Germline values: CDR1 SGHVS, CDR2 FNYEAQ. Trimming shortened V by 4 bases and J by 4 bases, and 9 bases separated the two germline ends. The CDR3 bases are TGTGCCAGCAGCTGGGGGCCCTCAGATACGCAGTATTTT. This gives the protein CASSWGPSDTQYF.

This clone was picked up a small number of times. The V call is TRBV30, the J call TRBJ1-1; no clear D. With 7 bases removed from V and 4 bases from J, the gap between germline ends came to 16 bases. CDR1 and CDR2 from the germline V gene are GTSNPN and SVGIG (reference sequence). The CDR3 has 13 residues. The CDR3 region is CALRRRLVTEAFF. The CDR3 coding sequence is TGTGCCTTACGTCGGAGATTAGTCACTGAAGCTTTCTTT.

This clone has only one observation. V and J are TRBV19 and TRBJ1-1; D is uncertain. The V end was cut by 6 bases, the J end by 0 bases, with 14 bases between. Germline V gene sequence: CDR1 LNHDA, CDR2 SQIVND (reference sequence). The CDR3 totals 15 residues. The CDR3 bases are TGTGCCAGTAGCCCCGGGTCAAACATGAACACTGAAGCTTTCTTT. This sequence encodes CASSPGSNMNTEAFF.

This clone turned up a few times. The CDR3 region is CASILAPNTDTQYF. The CDR3 DNA reads TGTGCCAGCATCCTCGCCCCTAACACAGATACGCAGTATTTT. This chain uses TRBV7-9 with TRBJ2-3; D is ambiguous. V lost 7 bases and J 2 bases, leaving 13 bases between the germline ends. CDR1 SEHNR and CDR2 FQNEAQ come from the germline V gene (reference sequence). The CDR3 is 14 amino acids. The full variable domain, rest sourced from reference TRBV7-9 and TRBJ2-3, is DTGVSQNPRHKITKRGQNVTFRCDPISEHNRLYWYRQTLGQGPEFLTYFQNEAQLEKSRLLSDRFSAERPKGSFSTLEIQRTEQGDSAMYLCASILAPNTDTQYFGPGTRLTVL.

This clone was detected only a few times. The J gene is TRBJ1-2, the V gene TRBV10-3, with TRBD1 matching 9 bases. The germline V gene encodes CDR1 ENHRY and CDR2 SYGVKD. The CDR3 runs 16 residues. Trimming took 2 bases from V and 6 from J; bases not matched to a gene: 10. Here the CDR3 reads CAISERQGGYLDGYTF. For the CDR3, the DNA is TGTGCCATCAGTGAGCGACAGGGGGGATACCTTGATGGCTACACCTTC.

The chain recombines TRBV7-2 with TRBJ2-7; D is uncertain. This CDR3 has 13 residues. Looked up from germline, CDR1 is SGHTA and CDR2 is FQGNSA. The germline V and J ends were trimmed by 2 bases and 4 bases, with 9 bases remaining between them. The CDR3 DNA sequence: TGTGCCAGCAGCTTATCACATTCATACGAGCAGTACTTC. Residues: CASSLSHSYEQYF.